These 8 T cell receptor beta chains share one sample of origin, sequenced in a study of T-cell reconstitution after alpha-beta-depleted transplantation in children. The TCRbeta library incorporated unique molecular identifiers. TCRdb independently ran MiXCR on the PCR reads; one entry per CDR3 protein. The table lists around 410,000 distinct CDR3 sequences, 11% of them singletons. The sequences come from PBMCs from the stem cell graft donor, collected from the stem cell graft. All receptors come from a human donor who donated a stem cell graft to a child with acute myeloid leukemia.

CDR3 amino acids: CAGLRSGELFF. DNA for the CDR3: TGTGCCGGGCTCAGGTCCGGGGAGCTGTTTTTT. The J gene is TRBJ2-2, the V gene TRBV30; D gene unclear. V was pared by 8 bases and J by 6 bases, with 10 bases between. Germline CDR1 reads GTSNPN; CDR2 reads SVGIG (reference sequence). This CDR3 spans 11 amino acids.

This clonotype was observed a few times. The V and J genes are TRBV6-5 and TRBJ1-4; D possibly corresponds to TRBD1 (6 bases). V was trimmed by 2 bases and J by 8 bases, leaving 12 bases between them. Germline V lookup: CDR1 MNHEY, CDR2 SVGAGI. The CDR3 sequence is 14 residues long. For the CDR3, the DNA is TGTGCCAGCAGTTACCAGGGGATTCGGGAAAAACTGTTTTTT. This encodes CASSYQGIREKLFF.

The J gene is TRBJ2-5, the V gene TRBV3-1; maybe TRBD2 (5 bases). V lost 4 bases and J lost 1, with 10 bases in between. This CDR3 contains 14 residues. From germline, CDR1 is LGHDT and CDR2 YNNKEL (reference sequence). The CDR3 DNA reads as TGTGCCAGCAGCCTGAAGCGGACCCAAGAGACCCAGTACTTC. It yields the protein CASSLKRTQETQYF.

This clonotype was counted a few times. This chain uses TRBV20-1 with TRBJ1-4; D possibly corresponds to TRBD1 (5 bases). CDR1 and CDR2 from the germline V gene are DFQATT and SNEGSKA (reference sequence). This CDR3 spans 15 amino acids. Between the trimmed V and J ends, which lost 0 bases and 5 bases, there was a span of 13 bases. CDR3 in DNA: TGCAGTGCTAGAGACGACAGTTACTACAATGAAAAACTGTTTTTT. This translates into CSARDDSYYNEKLFF.

This clonotype was detected a few times. The chain carries TRBV10-3 and TRBJ1-1; 9 bases fit TRBD1. The junction had 14 bases not matched to a gene; V was cut back by 3 bases and J by 0 bases. The CDR3 extends over 19 amino acids. Germline CDR1 reads ENHRY; CDR2 reads SYGVKD. The CDR3 sequence: CAISENRGGQGPMNTEAFF. The CDR3, as DNA: TGTGCCATCAGTGAAAACAGGGGGGGACAGGGCCCTATGAACACTGAAGCTTTCTTT.

This clonotype occurred a few times. This chain connects TRBV20-1 to TRBJ1-1; D gene ambiguous. This CDR3 has 13 residues. Looked up from germline, CDR1 is DFQATT and CDR2 is SNEGSKA (reference sequence). V lost 0 bases to trimming and J lost 7 bases, with 12 bases between them. The CDR3 nucleotides are TGCAGTGCTAGAGATTCCCGCAGGTTTGAAGCTTTCTTT. Translated: CSARDSRRFEAFF.

This clonotype has more than one count but fewer than ten. V gene TRBV19 combines with J gene TRBJ1-2; 7 bases match TRBD1. The CDR3 is 11 amino acids. Germline assignment: CDR1 LNHDA and CDR2 SQIVND (reference sequence). V lost 6 bases to trimming and J lost 7 bases; unmatched junction nucleotides: 2. Here the CDR3 DNA reads TGTGCCAGTAGATGGGACAGTGGCTACACCTTC. Translated, it gives CASRWDSGYTF.

The table lists this clonotype with many counts. This chain connects TRBV9 to TRBJ1-1, with a possible D match to TRBD1 (5 bases). Germline CDR1 SGDLS, CDR2 YYNGEE. Trimming pared 0 bases from V and 4 bases from J, leaving 13 bases between. CDR3 size: 15 residues. CDR3 in amino acids: CASSVAGGAITEAFF. DNA for the CDR3: TGTGCCAGCAGCGTAGCAGGTGGGGCAATCACTGAAGCTTTCTTT.